The clone carrying this T cell receptor beta chain has only one observation. Its antigen is still unknown. TCRdb's table, derived via immunoSEQ multiplex PCR, lists solely in-frame clones and lacks some. The repertoire holds about 150,000 clones, with more than 70% as singletons. This CDR3 contains 15 residues. Germline V gives CDR1 SGHTA, CDR2 FQGNSA. Trimming shortened V by 4 bases and J by 1 base, and 13 bases separated the two germline ends. The sample comes from a study of cytomegalovirus exposure and HLA in healthy donors. Study-level results: In vitro work confirmed that a few CMV-associated chains recognize CMV antigens.

Sequenced input: PBMCs. The rearrangement links TRBV7-2 to TRBJ1-2; D is perhaps TRBD1 (5 bases). The sequence was collected from a human donor in good health. In DNA, the CDR3 is TGTGCCAGCAGCTCTAGACAGCACTATAACTATGGCTACACCTTC. As protein: CASSSRQHYNYGYTF.